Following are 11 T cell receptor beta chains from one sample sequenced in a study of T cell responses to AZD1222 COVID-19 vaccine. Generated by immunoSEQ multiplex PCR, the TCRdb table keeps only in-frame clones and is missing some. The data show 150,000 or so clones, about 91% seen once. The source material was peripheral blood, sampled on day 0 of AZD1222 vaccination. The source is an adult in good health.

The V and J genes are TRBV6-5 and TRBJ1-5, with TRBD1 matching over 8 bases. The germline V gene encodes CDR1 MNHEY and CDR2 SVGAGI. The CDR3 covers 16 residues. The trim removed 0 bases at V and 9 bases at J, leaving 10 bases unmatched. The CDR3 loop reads CASSYSTDRVLWPQHF. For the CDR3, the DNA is TGTGCCAGCAGTTACTCGACGGACAGGGTTTTGTGGCCCCAGCATTTT.

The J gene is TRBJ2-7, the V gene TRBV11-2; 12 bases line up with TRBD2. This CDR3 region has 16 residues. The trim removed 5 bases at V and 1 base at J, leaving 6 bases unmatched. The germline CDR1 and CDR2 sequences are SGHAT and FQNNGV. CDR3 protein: CASSGWTSGTSYEQYF. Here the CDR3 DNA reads TGTGCCAGCAGCGGGTGGACTAGCGGGACTTCCTACGAGCAGTACTTC.

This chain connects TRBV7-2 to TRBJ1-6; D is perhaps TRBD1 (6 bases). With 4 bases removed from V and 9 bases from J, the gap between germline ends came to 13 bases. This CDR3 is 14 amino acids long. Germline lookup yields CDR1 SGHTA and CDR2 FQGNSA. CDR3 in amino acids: CASSSGSGVSPLHF. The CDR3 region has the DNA TGTGCCAGCAGCTCGGGGTCAGGGGTTTCACCCCTCCACTTT.

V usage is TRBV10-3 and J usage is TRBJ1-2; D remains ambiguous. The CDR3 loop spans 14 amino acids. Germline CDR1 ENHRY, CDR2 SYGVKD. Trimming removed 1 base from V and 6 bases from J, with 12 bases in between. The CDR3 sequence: CAISEFESLDGYTF. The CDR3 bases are TGTGCCATCAGTGAGTTCGAGTCGCTGGATGGCTACACCTTC.

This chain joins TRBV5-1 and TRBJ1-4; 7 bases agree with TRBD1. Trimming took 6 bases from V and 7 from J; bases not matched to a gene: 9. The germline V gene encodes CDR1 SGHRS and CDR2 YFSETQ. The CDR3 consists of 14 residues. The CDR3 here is CASTRDRVGEKLFF. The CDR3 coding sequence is TGCGCCAGCACTCGAGACAGGGTTGGTGAAAAACTGTTTTTT.

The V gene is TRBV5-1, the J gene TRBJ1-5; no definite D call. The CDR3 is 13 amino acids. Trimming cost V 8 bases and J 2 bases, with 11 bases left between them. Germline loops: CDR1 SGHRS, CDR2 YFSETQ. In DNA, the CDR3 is TGCGCCAGGGGCTGGTGGGGCAATCAGCCCCAGCATTTT. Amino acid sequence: CARGWWGNQPQHF.

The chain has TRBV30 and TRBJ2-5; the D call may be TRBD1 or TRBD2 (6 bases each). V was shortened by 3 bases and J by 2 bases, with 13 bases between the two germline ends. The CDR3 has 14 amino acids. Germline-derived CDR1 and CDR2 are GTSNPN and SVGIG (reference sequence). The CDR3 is CAWRGGMLQETQYF. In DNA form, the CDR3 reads TGTGCCTGGAGGGGGGGCATGCTTCAAGAGACCCAGTACTTC.

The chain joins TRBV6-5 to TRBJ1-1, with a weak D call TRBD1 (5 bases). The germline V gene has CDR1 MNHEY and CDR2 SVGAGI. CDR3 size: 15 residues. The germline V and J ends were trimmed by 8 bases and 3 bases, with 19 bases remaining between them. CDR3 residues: CASGARGGTDTEAFF. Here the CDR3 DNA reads TGTGCCAGCGGAGCTCGTGGGGGGACGGACACTGAAGCTTTCTTT.

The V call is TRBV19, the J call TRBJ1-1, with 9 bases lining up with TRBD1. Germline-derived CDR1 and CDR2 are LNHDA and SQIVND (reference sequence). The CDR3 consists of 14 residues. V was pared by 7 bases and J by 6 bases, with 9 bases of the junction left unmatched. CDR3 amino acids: CASNIQGARAEAFF. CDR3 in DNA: TGTGCCAGTAACATACAGGGGGCGCGGGCTGAAGCTTTCTTT.

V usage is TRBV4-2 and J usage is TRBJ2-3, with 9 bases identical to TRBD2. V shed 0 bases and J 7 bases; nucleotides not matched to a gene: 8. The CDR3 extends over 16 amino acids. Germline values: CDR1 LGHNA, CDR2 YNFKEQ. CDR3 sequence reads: CASSQDWRGGGYTQYF. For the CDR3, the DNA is TGTGCCAGCAGCCAAGACTGGCGGGGGGGCGGATATACGCAGTATTTT.

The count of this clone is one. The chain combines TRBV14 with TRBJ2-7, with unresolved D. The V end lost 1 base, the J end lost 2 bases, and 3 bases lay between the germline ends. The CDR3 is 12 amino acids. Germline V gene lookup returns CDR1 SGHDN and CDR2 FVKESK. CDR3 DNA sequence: TGTGCCAGCAGCCAAGTAGCCTACGAGCAGTACTTC. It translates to CASSQVAYEQYF.